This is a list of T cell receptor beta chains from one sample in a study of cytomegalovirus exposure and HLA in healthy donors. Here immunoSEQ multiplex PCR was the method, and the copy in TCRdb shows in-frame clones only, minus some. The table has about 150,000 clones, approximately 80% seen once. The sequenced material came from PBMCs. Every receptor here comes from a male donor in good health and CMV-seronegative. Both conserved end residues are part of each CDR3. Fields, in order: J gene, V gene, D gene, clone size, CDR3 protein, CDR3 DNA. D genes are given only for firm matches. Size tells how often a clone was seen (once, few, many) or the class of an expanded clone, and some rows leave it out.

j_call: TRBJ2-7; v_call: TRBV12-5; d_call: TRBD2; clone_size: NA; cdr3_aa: CASGLTSGSDEQYF; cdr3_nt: TGTGCTAGTGGACTGACTAGCGGGAGCGACGAGCAGTACTTC
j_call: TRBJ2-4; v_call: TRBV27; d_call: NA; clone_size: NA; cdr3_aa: CASSSGTLIKNIQYF; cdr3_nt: TGTGCCAGCAGTTCCGGGACACTCATAAAAAACATTCAGTACTTC
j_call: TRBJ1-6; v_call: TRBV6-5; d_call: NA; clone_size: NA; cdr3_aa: CASSYSSGQGVSPLHF; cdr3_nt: TGCGCCAGCAGTTACTCGAGCGGGCAGGGAGTATCACCCCTCCACTTT
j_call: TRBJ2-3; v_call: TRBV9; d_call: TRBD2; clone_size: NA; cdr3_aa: CASSVGTSGGPDTQYF; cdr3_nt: TGTGCCAGCAGCGTAGGGACTAGCGGGGGTCCCGATACGCAGTATTTT
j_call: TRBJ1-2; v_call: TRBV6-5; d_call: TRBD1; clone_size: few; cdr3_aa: CASRTTGTGGYGYTF; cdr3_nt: TGTGCCAGCAGAACCACCGGGACAGGGGGCTATGGCTACACCTTC
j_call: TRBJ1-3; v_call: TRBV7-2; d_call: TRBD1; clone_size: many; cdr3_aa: CASSFLNRGPGNTIYF; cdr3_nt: TGTGCCAGCAGCTTCTTAAACAGGGGGCCCGGAAACACCATATATTTT
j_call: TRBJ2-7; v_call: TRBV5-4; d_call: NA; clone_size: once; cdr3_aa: CASSHDRGYEQYF; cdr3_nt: TGTGCCAGCAGCCACGACAGAGGTTACGAGCAGTACTTC
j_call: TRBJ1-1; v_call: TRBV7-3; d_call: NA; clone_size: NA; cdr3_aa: CASSPGTLRTEAFF; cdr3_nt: TGTGCCAGCAGCCCAGGGACATTAAGGACTGAAGCTTTCTTT
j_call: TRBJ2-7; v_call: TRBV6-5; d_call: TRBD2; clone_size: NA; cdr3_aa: CASRASGNLANEQYF; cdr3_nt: TGTGCCAGCCGGGCTAGCGGGAATTTGGCGAACGAGCAGTACTTC
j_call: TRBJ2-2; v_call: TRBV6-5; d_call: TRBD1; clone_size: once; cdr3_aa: CASRQGDRWTGELFF; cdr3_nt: TGTGCCAGCCGCCAGGGGGACAGGTGGACCGGGGAGCTGTTTTTT
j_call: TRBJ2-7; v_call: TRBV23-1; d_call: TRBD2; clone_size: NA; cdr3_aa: CASSPRVAGHYEQYF; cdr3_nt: TGCGCCAGCAGTCCCCGGGTAGCGGGACACTACGAGCAGTACTTC
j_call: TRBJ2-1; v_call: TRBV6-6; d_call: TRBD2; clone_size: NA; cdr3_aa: CASSGTSEGNEQFF; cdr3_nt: TGTGCCAGCAGCGGGACTAGCGAGGGGAATGAGCAGTTCTTC
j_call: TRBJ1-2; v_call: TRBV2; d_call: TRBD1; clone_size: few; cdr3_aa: CASSAGQGYNYGYTF; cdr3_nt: TGTGCCAGCAGTGCGGGACAGGGATATAACTATGGCTACACCTTC
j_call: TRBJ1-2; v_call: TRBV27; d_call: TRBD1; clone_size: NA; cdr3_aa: CASSRDRGLFNF; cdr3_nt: TGTGCCAGCAGCCGGGACAGGGGATTATTCAACTTC
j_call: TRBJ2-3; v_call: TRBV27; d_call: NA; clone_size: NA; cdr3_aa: CASSLGSLDTDTQYF; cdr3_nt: TGTGCCAGCAGTTTAGGCAGTCTCGACACAGATACGCAGTATTTT
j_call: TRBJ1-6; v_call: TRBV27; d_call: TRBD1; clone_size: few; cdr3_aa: CASKTGGNSPLHF; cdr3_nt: TGTGCCAGCAAGACAGGGGGAAATTCACCCCTCCACTTT
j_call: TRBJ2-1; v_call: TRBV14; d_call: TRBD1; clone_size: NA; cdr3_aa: CASSPFIQGSTALNEQFF; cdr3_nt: TGTGCCAGCAGCCCTTTTATACAGGGGTCGACCGCCCTCAATGAGCAGTTCTTC
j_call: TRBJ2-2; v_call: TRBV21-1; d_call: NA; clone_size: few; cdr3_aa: CASSKGGRQGAHPGELFF; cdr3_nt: TGTGCCAGCAGCAAAGGGGGACGACAGGGGGCGCACCCCGGGGAGCTGTTTTTT
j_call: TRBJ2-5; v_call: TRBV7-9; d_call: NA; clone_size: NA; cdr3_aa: CASSFSRDYQETQYF; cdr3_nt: TGTGCCAGCAGCTTCTCCCGGGACTACCAAGAGACCCAGTACTTC
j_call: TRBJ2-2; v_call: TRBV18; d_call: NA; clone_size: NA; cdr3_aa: CASSPRAGNTGELFF; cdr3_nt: TGTGCCAGCTCACCAAGAGCCGGGAACACCGGGGAGCTGTTTTTT
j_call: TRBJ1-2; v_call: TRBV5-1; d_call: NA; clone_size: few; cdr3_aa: CASSPGARVVDYGYTF; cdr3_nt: TGCGCCAGCAGCCCAGGGGCGCGTGTCGTGGACTATGGCTACACCTTC
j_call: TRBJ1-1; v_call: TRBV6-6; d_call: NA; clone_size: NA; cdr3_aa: CASSYGGVNTEAFF; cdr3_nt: TGTGCCAGCAGTTACGGGGGGGTGAACACTGAAGCTTTCTTT
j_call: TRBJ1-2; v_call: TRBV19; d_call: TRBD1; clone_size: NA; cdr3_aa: CASSITGGNYGYTF; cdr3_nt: TGTGCCAGTAGTATTACAGGGGGAAACTATGGCTACACCTTC
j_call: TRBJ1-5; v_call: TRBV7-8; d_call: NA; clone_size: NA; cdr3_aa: CASSLNRWSQPQHF; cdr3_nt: TGTGCCAGCAGCTTAAACAGGTGGAGTCAGCCCCAGCATTTT
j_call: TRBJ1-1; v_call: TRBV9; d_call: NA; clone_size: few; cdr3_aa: CASSPGSGAEAFF; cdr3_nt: TGTGCCAGCAGCCCCGGCTCGGGGGCTGAAGCTTTCTTT
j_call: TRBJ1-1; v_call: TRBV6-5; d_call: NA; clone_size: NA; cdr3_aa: CASSSEGTEAFF; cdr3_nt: TGTGCCAGCAGCTCAGAGGGCACTGAAGCTTTCTTT
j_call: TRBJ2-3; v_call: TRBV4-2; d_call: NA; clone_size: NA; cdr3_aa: CASSQDPWARDTQYF; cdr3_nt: TGTGCCAGCAGCCAAGATCCCTGGGCCCGGGATACGCAGTATTTT
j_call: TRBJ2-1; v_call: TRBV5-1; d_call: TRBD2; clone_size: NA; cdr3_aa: CASSLSGGSYNEQFF; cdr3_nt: TGCGCCAGCAGCTTGTCGGGGGGGTCCTACAATGAGCAGTTCTTC
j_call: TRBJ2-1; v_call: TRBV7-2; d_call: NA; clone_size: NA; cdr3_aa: CASSFDQGSYNEQFF; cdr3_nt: TGTGCCAGCAGCTTTGATCAGGGAAGCTACAATGAGCAGTTCTTC
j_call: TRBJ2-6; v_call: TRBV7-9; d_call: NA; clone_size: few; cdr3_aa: CSSSFISPGANVLTF; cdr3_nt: TGTTCCAGCAGCTTCATTTCCCCTGGGGCCAACGTCCTGACTTTC